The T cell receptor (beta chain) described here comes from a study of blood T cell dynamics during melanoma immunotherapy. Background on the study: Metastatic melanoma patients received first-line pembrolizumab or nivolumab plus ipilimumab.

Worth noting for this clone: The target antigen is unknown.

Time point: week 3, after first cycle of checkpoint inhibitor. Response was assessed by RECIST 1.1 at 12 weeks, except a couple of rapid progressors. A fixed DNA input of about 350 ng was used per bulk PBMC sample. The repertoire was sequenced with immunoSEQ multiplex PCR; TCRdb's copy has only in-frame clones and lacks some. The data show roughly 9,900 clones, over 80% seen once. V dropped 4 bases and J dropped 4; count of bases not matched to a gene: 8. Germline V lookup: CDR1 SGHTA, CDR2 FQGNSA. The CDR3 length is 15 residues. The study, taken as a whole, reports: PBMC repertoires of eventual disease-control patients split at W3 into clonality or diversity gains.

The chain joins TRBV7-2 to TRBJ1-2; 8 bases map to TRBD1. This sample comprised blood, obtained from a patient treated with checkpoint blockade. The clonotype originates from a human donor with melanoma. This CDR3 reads CASSSRQGPSYGYTF. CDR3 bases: TGTGCCAGCAGCTCTCGACAGGGGCCTTCCTATGGCTACACCTTC.